Here is one TCR beta chain with its context. The antigen is not known. 60 Vbeta and 13 Jbeta primers were used in PCR. Method: immunoSEQ multiplex PCR; TCRdb's copy keeps in-frame clones and lacks some. The table includes about 160,000 clones, about 81% detected once. This sample was taken from a study of cytomegalovirus exposure and HLA in healthy donors. Points from the study as a whole: A prior analysis recorded that most TCR beta V segments were productive about 90% or about 30% of the time.

Germline loops: CDR1 SGHTS, CDR2 YDEGEE. The CDR3 sequence is 15 residues long. The receptor comes from a woman under 30 in good health and CMV-seronegative. Sequencing input: PBMCs. The rearrangement uses TRBV5-8 and TRBJ2-5, with D maybe TRBD1 (6 bases). The assigned J gene may be wrong: the sequence end matches TRBJ2-7 better. The CDR3 sequence is CASSLGTGWTYEQYF. For the CDR3, the DNA is TGTGCCAGCAGCTTGGGAACAGGGTGGACCTACGAGCAGTACTTC.